These 24 T cell receptor beta chains came from one sample sequenced in a study of CD8+ T cells in alopecia areata (dated by TCRdb to the late 2010s). The time point label corresponds to: 24 weeks on oral tofacitinib. The treatment or condition label for this specimen denotes: oral pan-JAK inhibitor, 5-10 mg twice daily. Lesional scalp punch biopsies and peripheral blood were collected from alopecia areata patients. The library came from the immunoSEQ multiplex PCR assay. To provide template for TCR sequencing, every sample had RNA extracted and reverse transcribed into cDNA. This immuneACCESS table, as held by TCRdb, lists in-frame sequences with V and J called but not all clones. Of the missing ones, under half trace to an unresolved V gene in checked studies; the others have no known cause. This sample gives 4,400 or so clones in total; 65% to 70% of them show up just once. 7.9% of the sample is taken by the ten largest.

This specimen consisted of skin, obtained at week 24, from a patient treated with tofacitinib. Source of these receptors: a human donor with alopecia areata.

The gene calls are TRBV29-1 and TRBJ2-5; 7 bases agree with TRBD1. The tail of the sequence fits TRBJ2-7 better, so the J call may be wrong. The germline gives CDR1 SQVTM, CDR2 ANQGSEA. CDR3 length: 11 amino acids. CDR3 bases: TGCAGCGCCTCGACAGGGTCCGAGCAGTACTTC. Translated: CSASTGSEQYF.

The chain combines TRBV2 with TRBJ2-3, with 7 bases that match TRBD2. Germline CDR1 reads SNHLY; CDR2 reads FYNNEI. The junction had 8 bases not matched to a gene; V was cut back by 4 bases and J by 4 bases. This CDR3 is built from 15 residues. CDR3: CASSGPGGFSDTQYF. CDR3 coding DNA: TGTGCCAGCAGTGGACCGGGAGGATTTTCAGATACGCAGTATTTT.

This clone has more than one count but fewer than ten. V usage is TRBV14 and J usage is TRBJ2-2; D is unresolved. Germline V gives CDR1 SGHDN, CDR2 FVKESK. V was clipped by 2 bases and J by 6 bases, with 7 bases between them. The CDR3 has 13 residues. The CDR3 is CASSQRFSGELFF. CDR3 DNA: TGTGCCAGCAGCCAACGCTTCTCCGGGGAGCTGTTTTTT. Full variable domain (missing parts from reference TRBV14 and TRBJ2-2): EAGVTQFPSHSVIEKGQTVTLRCDPISGHDNLYWYRRVMGKEIKFLLHFVKESKQDESGMPNNRFLAERTGGTYSTLKVQPAELEDSGVYFCASSQRFSGELFFGEGSRLTVL.

The chain recombines TRBV2 with TRBJ1-1, with D tentatively TRBD1 (6 bases). CDR1 SNHLY and CDR2 FYNNEI come from the germline V gene. Trimming shortened V by 2 bases and J by 6 bases, and 16 bases separated the two germline ends. CDR3 length: 15 amino acids. DNA for the CDR3: TGTGCCAGCAGTGAAAGGGCAGGGGTTTCCGCTGAAGCTTTCTTT. Translated: CASSERAGVSAEAFF.

V is TRBV14 and J is TRBJ1-2; possibly TRBD1 for D (6 bases). Germline V lookup: CDR1 SGHDN, CDR2 FVKESK. V gave up 3 bases and J gave up 4 bases, with 15 bases separating them. CDR3 length equals 15 residues. CDR3 bases: TGTGCCAGCAGCCACGAAAGGGGGTCCGGCTATGGCTACACCTTC. As protein: CASSHERGSGYGYTF.

Only one count was recorded for this clone. This same CDR3 is encoded by further DNA sequences in the sample. The chain links TRBV20-1 to TRBJ2-5; no firm D call. Looked up from germline, CDR1 is DFQATT and CDR2 is SNEGSKA (reference sequence). The CDR3 consists of 11 residues. The germline V and J ends were trimmed by 3 bases and 3 bases, with 5 bases remaining between them. The CDR3 sequence is CSASPKETQYF. CDR3 nucleotide sequence: TGCAGTGCTAGTCCGAAAGAGACCCAGTACTTC.

This chain joins TRBV18 and TRBJ1-6; 7 positions agree with TRBD1. Looked up from germline, CDR1 is KGHSH and CDR2 is LQKENI. The CDR3 runs to 16 residues. V gave up 3 bases and J gave up 7 bases; unmatched junction bases: 9. Here the CDR3 DNA reads TGTGCCAGCTCACCGACGGGGCAGGGGGTAAATTCACCCCTCCACTTT. Translated, it gives CASSPTGQGVNSPLHF.

The chain links TRBV21-1 to TRBJ1-2; TRBD1, the D gene given by the table, was not confirmed from the DNA. TRBV21-1 has pseudogene status. The CDR3 covers 12 residues. CDR3 sequence reads: CASSGDRKGYTF. CDR3 coding DNA: TGTGCCAGCAGCGGAGACAGGAAAGGCTACACCTTC.

For this clone: One end of the junction is discordant with germline, which a read error may explain. This same CDR3 is encoded by further DNA sequences in the sample. V gene TRBV5-8 combines with J gene TRBJ2-1; D call uncertain. The V gene's germline CDR1 is SGHTS and CDR2 YDEGEE. The CDR3 loop spans 13 amino acids. CDR3 sequence reads: CASSLARYNEQFF. The CDR3 DNA sequence: TGTGCCAGCAGTTTGGCGCGGTACAATGAGCAGTTCTTC.

The chain couples TRBV2 to TRBJ2-7; D uncertain. Germline lookup yields CDR1 SNHLY and CDR2 FYNNEI. This CDR3 spans 12 amino acids. The V and J ends lost 6 bases and 0 bases respectively, with 6 bases between them. CDR3 amino acids: CASRGRSYEQYF. The DNA of the CDR3 is TGTGCCAGCAGGGGCCGCTCCTACGAGCAGTACTTC. Supplemented by reference TRBV2 and TRBJ2-7, the full variable domain reads EPEVTQTPSHQVTQMGQEVILRCVPISNHLYFYWYRQILGQKVEFLVSFYNNEISEKSEIFDDQFSVERPDGSNFTLKIRSTKLEDSAMYFCASRGRSYEQYFGPGTRLTVT.

This clone was picked up one time. The chain joins TRBV14 to TRBJ2-1; 7 nucleotides align to TRBD1. The length of the CDR3 is 13 residues. The germline CDR1 and CDR2 sequences are SGHDN and FVKESK. The junction had 3 bases not matched to a gene; V was cut back by 7 bases and J by 3 bases. The CDR3 sequence: CASMGQYYNEQFF. The CDR3 coding sequence is TGTGCCAGCATGGGACAGTACTACAATGAGCAGTTCTTC.

This clone was counted a few times. CDR3 in DNA: TGTGCCAGCAGCTTGGAACCAAGCGGGGGAGGAAACACCATATATTTT. Translated: CASSLEPSGGGNTIYF. This chain uses TRBV5-5 with TRBJ1-3, with TRBD1 as a possible D gene (5 bases). Germline CDR1 reads SGHKS; CDR2 reads YYEKEE (reference sequence). The V gene lost 0 bases and the J gene lost 4 bases, with 14 bases spanning the gap. CDR3 length: 16 residues. Full variable domain (remainder filled in from reference TRBV5-5 and TRBJ1-3): DAGVTQSPTHLIKTRGQQVTLRCSPISGHKSVSWYQQVLGQGPQFIFQYYEKEERGRGNFPDRFSARQFPNYSSELNVNALLLGDSALYLCASSLEPSGGGNTIYFGEGSWLTVV.

The chain has TRBV18 and TRBJ2-1; TRBD2 might be the D (5 bases). The CDR3 has 14 residues. Germline CDR1 is KGHSH and CDR2 is LQKENI. V lost 3 bases, J lost 5 bases, and 11 bases lay in between. The CDR3 sequence is CASSPPRGNNEQFF. Here the CDR3 DNA reads TGTGCCAGCTCACCTCCCCGGGGAAACAATGAGCAGTTCTTC.

This clone showed up just a few times. The chain has TRBV7-2 and TRBJ2-3, with TRBD2 identical over 8 bases. The CDR3 is 19 residues long. The V segment lost 1 base and the J segment 2 bases; nucleotides outside the gene matches: 14. CDR1 and CDR2 from the germline V gene are SGHTA and FQGNSA. The CDR3 DNA reads as TGTGCCAGCAGCTTAGTTGCCGGGGGGGCCGGTTTATTCACAGATACGCAGTATTTT. Protein product: CASSLVAGGAGLFTDTQYF.

This chain connects TRBV7-3 to TRBJ2-1; D is perhaps TRBD2 (6 bases). The V gene lost 2 bases and the J gene lost 0 bases, with 11 bases spanning the gap. Germline values: CDR1 SGHTA, CDR2 FQGTGA. This CDR3 region has 16 residues. CDR3 coding DNA: TGTGCCAGCAGCTTAGGTCGGGGGAGCTCCTACAATGAGCAGTTCTTC. It translates to CASSLGRGSSYNEQFF.

The chain couples TRBV19 to TRBJ2-3; 9 bases align to TRBD2. The CDR3 extends over 15 amino acids. J lost 4 bases, V lost 3 bases, and 5 bases had no gene match. Germline CDR1 reads LNHDA; CDR2 reads SQIVND (reference sequence). The CDR3 reads CASSIIAGAPDTQYF. CDR3 DNA sequence: TGTGCCAGTAGTATTATAGCGGGAGCCCCAGATACGCAGTATTTT.

The chain joins TRBV29-1 to TRBJ2-3; tentative D call: TRBD1 (5 bases). The germline V gene has CDR1 SQVTM and CDR2 ANQGSEA. This CDR3 region has 12 residues. V was pared by 5 bases and J by 2 bases, with 8 bases between. The chain's CDR3 is CSVSRDTDTQYF. The CDR3 nucleotides are TGCAGCGTTTCCAGGGACACAGATACGCAGTATTTT.

The chain uses TRBV7-2 and TRBJ2-7; D remains ambiguous. Trimming left V 4 bases short and J 3 bases short, with 10 bases between. The CDR3 spans 13 residues. Germline V gene lookup returns CDR1 SGHTA and CDR2 FQGNSA. CDR3 in amino acids: CASSSRVGYEQYF. Written as DNA, the CDR3 is TGTGCCAGCAGCTCCCGCGTCGGCTACGAGCAGTACTTC.

This chain joins TRBV6-6 and TRBJ1-3; tentatively, D is TRBD1 (6 bases). This CDR3 has 14 amino acids. V lost 6 bases to trimming and J lost 4 bases, with 13 bases between them. Germline V gives CDR1 MNHNY, CDR2 SVGAGI (reference sequence). The CDR3 bases are TGTGCCAGCAGGTCCGACAGGTTCGGAAACACCATATATTTT. Its protein is CASRSDRFGNTIYF.

The chain combines TRBV7-2 with TRBJ2-7; no clear D gene. The length of the CDR3 is 14 residues. V lost 1 base and J 2 bases, leaving 9 bases between the germline ends. CDR1 and CDR2 (germline): SGHTA, FQGNSA. The chain's CDR3 is CASSLDAVTYEQYF. DNA of the CDR3: TGTGCCAGCAGCTTAGATGCGGTTACCTACGAGCAGTACTTC.

The J gene is TRBJ2-6, the V gene TRBV1. TRBV1 counts as a pseudogene. The CDR3 spans 18 residues. CDR3 nucleotide sequence: TGCACCAGCAGTCTTAACGGTTTTGCACAAAGTCGGGCCAACGTCCTGACTTTC. Translated: CTSSLNGFAQSRANVLTF.

The chain is built from TRBV7-8 and TRBJ2-1, with no clear D. The CDR3 spans 18 residues. Trimming took 2 bases from V and 0 from J, leaving 17 bases between them. Germline V lookup: CDR1 SGHVS, CDR2 FQNEAQ. Here the CDR3 reads CASSLRSSAHPSYNEQFF. CDR3 DNA: TGTGCCAGCAGCTTAAGGTCGTCTGCACACCCCTCCTACAATGAGCAGTTCTTC.

V and J are TRBV6-5 and TRBJ1-5, with 8 bases lining up with TRBD1. The germline CDR1 and CDR2 sequences are MNHEY and SVGAGI. The CDR3 loop spans 15 amino acids. Trimming cost V 0 bases and J 3 bases; bases outside gene matches: 1. This CDR3 reads CASSYSDRDNQPQHF. The CDR3 nucleotides are TGTGCCAGCAGTTACTCGGACAGGGACAATCAGCCCCAGCATTTT.

The V and J genes are TRBV6-1 and TRBJ2-3; D unresolved. CDR1 is MNHNS and CDR2 is SASEGT in the germline V gene. This CDR3 spans 15 amino acids. V lost 1 base to trimming and J lost 3 bases, with 11 bases between them. The CDR3 is CASSEEVLGTDTQYF. CDR3 DNA sequence: TGTGCCAGCAGTGAAGAGGTTTTGGGGACAGATACGCAGTATTTT.